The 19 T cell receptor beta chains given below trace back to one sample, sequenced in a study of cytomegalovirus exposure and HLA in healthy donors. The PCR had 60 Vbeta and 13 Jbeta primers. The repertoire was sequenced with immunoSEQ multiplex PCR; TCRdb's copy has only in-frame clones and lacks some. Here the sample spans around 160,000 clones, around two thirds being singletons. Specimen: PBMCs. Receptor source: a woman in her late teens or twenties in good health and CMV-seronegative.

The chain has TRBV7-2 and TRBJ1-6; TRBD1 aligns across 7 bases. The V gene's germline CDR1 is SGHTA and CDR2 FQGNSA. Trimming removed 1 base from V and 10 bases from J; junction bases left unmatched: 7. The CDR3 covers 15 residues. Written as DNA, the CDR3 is TGTGCCAGCAGCTTAGGGGACAGATTGAAATCACCCCTCCACTTT. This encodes CASSLGDRLKSPLHF.

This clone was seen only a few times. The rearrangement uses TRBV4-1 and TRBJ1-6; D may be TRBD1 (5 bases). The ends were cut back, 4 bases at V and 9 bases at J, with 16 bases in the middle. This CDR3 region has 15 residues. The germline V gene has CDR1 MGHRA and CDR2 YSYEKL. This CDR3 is CASSPPRGGSSPLHF. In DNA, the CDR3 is TGCGCCAGCAGCCCCCCCCGGGGGGGGAGTTCACCCCTCCACTTT.

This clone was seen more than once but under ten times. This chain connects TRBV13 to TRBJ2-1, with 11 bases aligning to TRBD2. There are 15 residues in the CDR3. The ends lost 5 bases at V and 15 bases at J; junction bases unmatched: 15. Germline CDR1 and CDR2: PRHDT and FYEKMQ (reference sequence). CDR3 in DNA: TGTGCCAGCAGCAACATGGGACTAGCGGCCAGACGTCTGTTCTTC. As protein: CASSNMGLAARRLFF.

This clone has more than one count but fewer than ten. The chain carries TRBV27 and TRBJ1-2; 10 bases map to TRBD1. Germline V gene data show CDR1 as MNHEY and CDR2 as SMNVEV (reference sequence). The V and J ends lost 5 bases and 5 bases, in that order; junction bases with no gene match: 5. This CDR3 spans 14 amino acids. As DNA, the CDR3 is TGTGCCAGCAGTCCCTGGGACAGGGGTTATGGCTACACCTTC. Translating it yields CASSPWDRGYGYTF.

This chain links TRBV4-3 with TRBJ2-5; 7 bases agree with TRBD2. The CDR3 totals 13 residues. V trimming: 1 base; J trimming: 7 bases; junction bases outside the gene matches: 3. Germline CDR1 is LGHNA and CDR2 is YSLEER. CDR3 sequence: CASSQAGEGTQYF. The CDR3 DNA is TGCGCCAGCAGCCAAGCGGGGGAGGGGACCCAGTACTTC.

CDR3 in DNA: TGTGCCAGATTTGCCGTGGGGCTAGAGGACGAGCAGTACGTC. Translation gives CARFAVGLEDEQYV. The V and J genes are TRBV21-1 and TRBJ2-7; TRBD1 reflects the table's D call only, with no check against the DNA. TRBV21-1 is marked as a pseudogene. This CDR3 has 14 amino acids.

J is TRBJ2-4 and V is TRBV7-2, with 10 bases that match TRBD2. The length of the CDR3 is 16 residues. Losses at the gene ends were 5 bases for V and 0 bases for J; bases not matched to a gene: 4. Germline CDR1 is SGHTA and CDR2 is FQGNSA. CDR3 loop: CASSKLAGLAKNIQYF. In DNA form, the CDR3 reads TGTGCCAGCAGCAAACTAGCGGGACTAGCCAAAAACATTCAGTACTTC.

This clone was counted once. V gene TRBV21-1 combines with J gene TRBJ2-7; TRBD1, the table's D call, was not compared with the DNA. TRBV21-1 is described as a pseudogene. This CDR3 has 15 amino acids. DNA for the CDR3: TGTGCCAGCAGGCCCTCCCAGGGGGCTCAAATCGAGCAGTACGTC. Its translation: CASRPSQGAQIEQYV.

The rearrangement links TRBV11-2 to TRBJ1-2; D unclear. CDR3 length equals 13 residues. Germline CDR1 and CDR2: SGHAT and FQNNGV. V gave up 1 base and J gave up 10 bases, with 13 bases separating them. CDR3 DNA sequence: TGTGCCAGCAGCTTAGCCGGGAAAGCGGACTACACCTTC. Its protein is CASSLAGKADYTF.

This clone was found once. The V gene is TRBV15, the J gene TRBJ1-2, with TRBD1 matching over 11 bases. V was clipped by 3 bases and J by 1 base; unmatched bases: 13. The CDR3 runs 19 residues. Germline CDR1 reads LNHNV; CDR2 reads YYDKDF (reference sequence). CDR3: CATSRDRGRIDGLNYGYTF. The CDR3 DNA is TGTGCCACCAGCAGGGACAGGGGGCGAATTGACGGTCTTAACTATGGCTACACCTTC.

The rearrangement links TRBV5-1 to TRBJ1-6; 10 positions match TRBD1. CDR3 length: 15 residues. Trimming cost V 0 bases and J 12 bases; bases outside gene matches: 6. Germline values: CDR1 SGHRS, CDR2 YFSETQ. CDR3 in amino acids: CASSLAGTGEEPLHF. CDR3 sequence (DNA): TGCGCCAGCAGCTTGGCCGGGACAGGGGAGGAACCCCTCCACTTT.

The CDR3 DNA is TGTGCCATCGGGAATATGCGGGAAAGCACAGATACGCAGTATTTT. It yields the protein CAIGNMRESTDTQYF. V and J are TRBV10-3 and TRBJ2-3; possible D gene TRBD2, 6 bases. Looked up from germline, CDR1 is ENHRY and CDR2 is SYGVKD. V shed 8 bases and J shed 0 bases, with 15 bases lying between them. The CDR3 totals 15 residues.

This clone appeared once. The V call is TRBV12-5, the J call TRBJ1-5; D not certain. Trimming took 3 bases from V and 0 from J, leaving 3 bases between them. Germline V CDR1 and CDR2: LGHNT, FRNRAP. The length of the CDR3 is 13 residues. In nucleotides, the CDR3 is TGTGCTAGTGGTTTTCGTAGCAATCAGCCCCAGCATTTT. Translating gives CASGFRSNQPQHF.

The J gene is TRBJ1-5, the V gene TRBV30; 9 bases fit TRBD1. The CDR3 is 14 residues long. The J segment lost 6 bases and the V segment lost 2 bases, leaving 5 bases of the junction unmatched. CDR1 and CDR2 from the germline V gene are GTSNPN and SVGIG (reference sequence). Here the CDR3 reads CAWSPDRGSQPQHF. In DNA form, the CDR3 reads TGTGCCTGGAGTCCAGACAGGGGGAGTCAGCCCCAGCATTTT.

The CDR3 DNA is TGTGCCAGCACGCTGAGCGGGAACACTGAAGCTTTCTTT. This gives the protein CASTLSGNTEAFF. The J gene is TRBJ1-1, the V gene TRBV6-5; D unclear. The CDR3 loop spans 13 amino acids. The V gene's germline CDR1 is MNHEY and CDR2 SVGAGI. V lost 7 bases, J lost 1 base, and 10 bases lay in between.

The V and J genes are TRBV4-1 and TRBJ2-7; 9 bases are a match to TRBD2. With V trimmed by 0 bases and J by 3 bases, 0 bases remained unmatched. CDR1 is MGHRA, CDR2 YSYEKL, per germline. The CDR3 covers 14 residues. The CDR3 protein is CASSQEAGGYEQYF. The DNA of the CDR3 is TGCGCCAGCAGCCAAGAAGCGGGGGGCTACGAGCAGTACTTC.

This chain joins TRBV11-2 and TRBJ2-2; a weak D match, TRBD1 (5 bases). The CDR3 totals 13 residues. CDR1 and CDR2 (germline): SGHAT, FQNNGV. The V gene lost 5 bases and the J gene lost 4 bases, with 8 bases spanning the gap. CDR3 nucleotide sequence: TGTGCCAGCAGCCGACAGAGCACCGGGGAGCTGTTTTTT. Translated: CASSRQSTGELFF. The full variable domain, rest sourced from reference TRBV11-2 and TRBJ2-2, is EAGVAQSPRYKIIEKRQSVAFWCNPISGHATLYWYQQILGQGPKLLIQFQNNGVVDDSQLPKDRFSAERLKGVDSTLKIQPAKLEDSAVYLCASSRQSTGELFFGEGSRLTVL.

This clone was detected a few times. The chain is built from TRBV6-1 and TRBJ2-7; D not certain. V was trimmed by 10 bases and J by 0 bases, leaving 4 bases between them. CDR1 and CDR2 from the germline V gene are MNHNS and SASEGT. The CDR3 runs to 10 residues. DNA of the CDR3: TGTGCCACCCTCTCCTACGAGCAGTACTTC. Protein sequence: CATLSYEQYF.

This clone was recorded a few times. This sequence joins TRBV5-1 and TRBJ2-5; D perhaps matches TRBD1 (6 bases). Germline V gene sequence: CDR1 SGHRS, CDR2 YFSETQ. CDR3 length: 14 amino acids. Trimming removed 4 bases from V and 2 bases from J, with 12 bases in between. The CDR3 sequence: CASSRQGSQETQYF. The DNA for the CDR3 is TGCGCCAGCAGCCGCCAGGGGTCTCAAGAGACCCAGTACTTC.